These 9 T cell receptor beta chains originate from one sample sequenced in a study of blood T cells in healthy people across ages. A J-beta primer mix and a sample-barcoded 5' primer were used in a second PCR of roughly 6 to 12 cycles. TCRdb independently ran MiXCR on the 5' RACE reads; one entry per CDR3 protein. The sample contains about 800,000 distinct CDR3 sequences, around 25% of which appear only once. This sample also belongs to another study, concerning T cells of mothers and their children.

Sample: blood. These receptors were taken from a boy younger than 18 in good health.

This clonotype was seen only once. This rearrangement joins TRBV12-3 or TRBV12-4 to TRBJ2-2, with 11 bases fitting TRBD2. Germline trimming cut 6 bases from V and 1 base from J; bases unmatched to any gene: 4. CDR3 length: 16 amino acids. The CDR3 coding sequence is TGTGCCAGCAGGCCTGGGACTAGCGGGAACACCGGGGAGCTGTTTTTT. Encoded protein: CASRPGTSGNTGELFF.

As DNA, the CDR3 is TGTGCCAGCAGTGAAGGGTGGGGAGGAGGCACAGATACGCAGTATTTT. This codes for CASSEGWGGGTDTQYF. The chain recombines TRBV2 with TRBJ2-3; TRBD2 is a possible D gene (6 bases). CDR3 size: 16 residues. The germline gives CDR1 SNHLY, CDR2 FYNNEI. The V and J ends lost 1 base and 1 base respectively, with 12 bases between them.

This chain links TRBV24-1 with TRBJ2-5; 7 bases agree with TRBD1. Germline CDR1 is KGHDR and CDR2 is SFDVKD. The CDR3 contains 15 residues. Trimming removed 2 bases from V and 1 base from J; junction bases left unmatched: 3. This CDR3 reads CATSDSGQFQETQYF. The CDR3 DNA reads as TGTGCCACCAGTGATTCGGGACAGTTCCAAGAGACCCAGTACTTC.

Comment on this clonotype: An end of the junction differs from the germline gene, which may be a read error. The chain is built from TRBV27 and TRBJ2-5, with D possibly matching TRBD1 (6 bases). CDR3 length equals 13 residues. Germline V gene sequence: CDR1 MNHEY, CDR2 SMNVEV (reference sequence). CDR3 protein: CASSLWGRETQSF. The CDR3 DNA is TGTGCCAGCAGTTTGTGGGGGCGAGAGACCCAGTCCTTC.

The V gene is TRBV20-1, the J gene TRBJ1-3; no firm D call. Per germline, CDR1 DFQATT and CDR2 SNEGSKA (reference sequence). This CDR3 is built from 12 residues. V was trimmed by 5 bases and J by 4 bases, leaving 9 bases between them. The CDR3 DNA follows: TGCAGTGCTGGGGAGGGAGGAAACACCATATATTTT. This codes for CSAGEGGNTIYF.

V is TRBV3-1 and J is TRBJ1-6, with a tentative D call TRBD1 (6 bases). Between the trimmed V and J ends, which lost 7 bases and 10 bases, there was a span of 17 bases. The germline CDR1 and CDR2 sequences are LGHDT and YNNKEL (reference sequence). The CDR3 totals 14 residues. The CDR3 coding sequence is TGTGCCAGCACCGACCGGGACATCGGGTCACCCCTCCACTTT. Its protein is CASTDRDIGSPLHF.

Of note for this clonotype: One end of the junction is discordant with germline, which a read error may explain. The CDR3 protein is CSATRTGFAKNVQYF. The CDR3 DNA follows: TGCAGTGCTACTCGGACAGGGTTTGCCAAAAACGTTCAGTACTTC. The chain carries TRBV20-1 and TRBJ2-4; TRBD1 agrees at 8 bases. In germline, CDR1 is DFQATT, CDR2 SNEGSKA (reference sequence). The CDR3 consists of 15 residues.

This clonotype was observed a few times. The rearrangement links TRBV6-2 or TRBV6-3 to TRBJ2-6; tentatively, D is TRBD1 (6 bases). The V and J ends lost 4 bases and 1 base respectively, with 23 bases between them. The CDR3 runs to 20 residues. Germline V gene sequence: CDR1 MNHEY, CDR2 SVGEGT. CDR3 DNA: TGTGCCAGCAGTTGGATGGTCGGGGCAGGGGTTGTTTCTGGGGCCAACGTCCTGACTTTC. Protein: CASSWMVGAGVVSGANVLTF.

This clonotype showed up just a few times. This chain links TRBV4-3 with TRBJ1-3, with D unclear. The V gene lost 2 bases and the J gene lost 2 bases, with 13 bases spanning the gap. Looked up from germline, CDR1 is LGHNA and CDR2 is YSLEER. The CDR3 spans 16 residues. Here the CDR3 reads CASSQRAAEPGNTIYF. In nucleotides, the CDR3 is TGCGCCAGCAGCCAACGGGCCGCGGAGCCTGGAAACACCATATATTTT.